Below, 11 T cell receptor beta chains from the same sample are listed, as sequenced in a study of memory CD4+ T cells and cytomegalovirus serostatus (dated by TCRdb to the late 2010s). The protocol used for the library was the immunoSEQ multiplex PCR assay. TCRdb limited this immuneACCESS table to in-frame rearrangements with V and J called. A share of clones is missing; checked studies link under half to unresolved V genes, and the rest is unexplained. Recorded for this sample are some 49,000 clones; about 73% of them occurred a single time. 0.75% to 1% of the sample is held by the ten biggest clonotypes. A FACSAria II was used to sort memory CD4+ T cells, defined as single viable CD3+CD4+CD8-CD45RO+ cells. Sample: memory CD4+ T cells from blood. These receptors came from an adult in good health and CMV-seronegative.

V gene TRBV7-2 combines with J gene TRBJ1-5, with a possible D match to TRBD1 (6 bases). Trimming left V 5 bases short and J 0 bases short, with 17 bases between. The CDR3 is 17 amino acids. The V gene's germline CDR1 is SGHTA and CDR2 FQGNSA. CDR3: CASSRDILDYSNQPQHF. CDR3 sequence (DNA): TGTGCCAGCAGCCGGGACATTTTGGACTATAGCAATCAGCCCCAGCATTTT.

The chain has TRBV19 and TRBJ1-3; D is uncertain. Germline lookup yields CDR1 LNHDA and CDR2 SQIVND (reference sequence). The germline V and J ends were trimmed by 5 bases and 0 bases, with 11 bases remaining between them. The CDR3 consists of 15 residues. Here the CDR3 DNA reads TGTGCCAGTAGTTCTCGAGGACTCTCTGGAAACACCATATATTTT. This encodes CASSSRGLSGNTIYF.

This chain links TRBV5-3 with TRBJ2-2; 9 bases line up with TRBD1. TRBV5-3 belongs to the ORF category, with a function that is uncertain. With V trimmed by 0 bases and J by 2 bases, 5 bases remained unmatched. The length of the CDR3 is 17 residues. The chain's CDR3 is CARSLEWTGANTGELFF. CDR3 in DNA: TGTGCCAGAAGCTTGGAATGGACAGGGGCTAACACCGGGGAGCTGTTTTTT.

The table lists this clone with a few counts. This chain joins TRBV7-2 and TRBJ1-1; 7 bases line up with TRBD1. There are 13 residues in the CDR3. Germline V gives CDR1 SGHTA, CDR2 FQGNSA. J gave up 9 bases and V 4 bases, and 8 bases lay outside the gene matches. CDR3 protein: CASSSRQGTKAFF. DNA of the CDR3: TGTGCCAGCAGCTCGAGACAGGGTACAAAAGCTTTCTTT.

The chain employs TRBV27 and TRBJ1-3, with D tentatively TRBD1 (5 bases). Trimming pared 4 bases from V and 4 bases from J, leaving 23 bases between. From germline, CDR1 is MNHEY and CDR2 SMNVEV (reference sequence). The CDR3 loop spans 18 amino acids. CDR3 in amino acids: CASSSTDLGFLGGNTIYF. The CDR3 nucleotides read TGTGCCAGCAGTTCGACAGATCTTGGGTTCCTAGGAGGAAACACCATATATTTT.

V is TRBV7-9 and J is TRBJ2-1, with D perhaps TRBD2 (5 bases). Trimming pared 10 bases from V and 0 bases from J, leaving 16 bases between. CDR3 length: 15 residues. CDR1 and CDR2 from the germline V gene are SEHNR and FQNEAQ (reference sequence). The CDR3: CAIEIGSSSYNEQFF. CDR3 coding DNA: TGTGCCATCGAGATAGGGAGTAGCTCCTACAATGAGCAGTTCTTC.

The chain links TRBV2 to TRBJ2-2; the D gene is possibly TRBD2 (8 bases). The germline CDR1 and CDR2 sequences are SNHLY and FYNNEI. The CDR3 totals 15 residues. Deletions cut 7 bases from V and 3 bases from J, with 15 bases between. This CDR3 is CASTGRGQYTGELFF. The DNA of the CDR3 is TGTGCCAGCACCGGGAGGGGGCAGTACACCGGGGAGCTGTTTTTT. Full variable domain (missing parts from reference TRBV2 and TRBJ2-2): EPEVTQTPSHQVTQMGQEVILRCVPISNHLYFYWYRQILGQKVEFLVSFYNNEISEKSEIFDDQFSVERPDGSNFTLKIRSTKLEDSAMYFCASTGRGQYTGELFFGEGSRLTVL.

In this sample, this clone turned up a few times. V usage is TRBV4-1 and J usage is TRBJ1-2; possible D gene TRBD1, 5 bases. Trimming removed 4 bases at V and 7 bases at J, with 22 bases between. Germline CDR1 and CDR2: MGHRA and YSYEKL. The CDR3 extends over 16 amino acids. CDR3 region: CASSLLFTGLGGGYTF. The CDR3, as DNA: TGCGCCAGCAGCCTCTTATTTACAGGACTCGGCGGTGGCTACACCTTC.

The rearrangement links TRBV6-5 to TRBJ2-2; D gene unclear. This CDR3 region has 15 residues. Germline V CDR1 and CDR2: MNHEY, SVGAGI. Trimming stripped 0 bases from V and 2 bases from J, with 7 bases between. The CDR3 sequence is CASSYSKQNTGELFF. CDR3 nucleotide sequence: TGTGCCAGCAGTTACTCGAAACAAAACACCGGGGAGCTGTTTTTT.

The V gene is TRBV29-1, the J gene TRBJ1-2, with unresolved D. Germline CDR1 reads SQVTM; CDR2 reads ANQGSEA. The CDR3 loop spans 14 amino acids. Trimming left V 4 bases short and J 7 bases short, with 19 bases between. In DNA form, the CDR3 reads TGCAGCGTTGTAGGCTTTAGAACAGAATCTGGCTACACCTTC. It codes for CSVVGFRTESGYTF.

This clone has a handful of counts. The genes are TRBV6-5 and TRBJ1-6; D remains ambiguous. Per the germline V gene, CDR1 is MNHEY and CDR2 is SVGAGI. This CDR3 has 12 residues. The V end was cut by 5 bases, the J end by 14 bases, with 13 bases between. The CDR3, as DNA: TGTGCCAGCAGTCGGACCCTCGGGGCCCTCCACTTT. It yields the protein CASSRTLGALHF.